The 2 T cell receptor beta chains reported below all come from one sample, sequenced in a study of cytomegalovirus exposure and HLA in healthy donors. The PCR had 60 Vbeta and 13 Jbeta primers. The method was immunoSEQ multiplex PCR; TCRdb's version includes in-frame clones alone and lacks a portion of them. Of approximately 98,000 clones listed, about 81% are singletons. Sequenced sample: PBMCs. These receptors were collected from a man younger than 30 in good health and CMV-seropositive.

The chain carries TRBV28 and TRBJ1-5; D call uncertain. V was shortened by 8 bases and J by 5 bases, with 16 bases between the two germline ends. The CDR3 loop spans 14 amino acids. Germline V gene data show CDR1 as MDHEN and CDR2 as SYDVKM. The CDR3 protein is CASYAGASYQPQHF. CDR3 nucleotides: TGTGCCAGCTATGCGGGAGCCAGCTATCAGCCCCAGCATTTT.

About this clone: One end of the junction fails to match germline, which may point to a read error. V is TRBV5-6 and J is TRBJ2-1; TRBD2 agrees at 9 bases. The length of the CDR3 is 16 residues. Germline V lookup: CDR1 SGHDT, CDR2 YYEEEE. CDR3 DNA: TGTGCCAGCAGCCTCTTAACTAGCGGGTCCTCCAATGAGCAGTTCTTC. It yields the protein CASSLLTSGSSNEQFF.